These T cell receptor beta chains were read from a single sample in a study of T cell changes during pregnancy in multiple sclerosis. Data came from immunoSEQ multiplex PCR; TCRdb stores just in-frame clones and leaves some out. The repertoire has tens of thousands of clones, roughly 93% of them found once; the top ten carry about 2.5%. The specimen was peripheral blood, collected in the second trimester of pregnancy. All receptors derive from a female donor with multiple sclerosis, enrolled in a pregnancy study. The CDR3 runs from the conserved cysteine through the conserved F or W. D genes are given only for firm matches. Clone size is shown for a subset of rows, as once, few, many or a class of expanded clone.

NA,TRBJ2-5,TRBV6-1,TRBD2,TGTGCCAGCAGTGAGATGCGGGGAGGGCAAGAGACCCAGTACTTC,CASSEMRGGQETQYF
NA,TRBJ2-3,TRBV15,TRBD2,TGTGCCACCAGCAGAGAGGTGACTAGCGGGGCTTCGGATACGCAGTATTTT,CATSREVTSGASDTQYF
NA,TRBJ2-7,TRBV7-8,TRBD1,TGTGCCAGCAGCTGGGGACAGGGGAACTACGAGCAGTACTTC,CASSWGQGNYEQYF
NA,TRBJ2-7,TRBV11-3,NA,TGTGCCAGCAGCTCGGGGTCCTACGAGCAGTACTTC,CASSSGSYEQYF
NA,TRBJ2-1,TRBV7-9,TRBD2,TGTGCCAGCAGCTTAAGCGCGGGAGGTAATGAGCAGTTCTTC,CASSLSAGGNEQFF
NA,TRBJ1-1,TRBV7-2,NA,TGTGCCAGCAGCTTTTACAGTTTTTCCGGCACTGAAGCTTTCTTT,CASSFYSFSGTEAFF
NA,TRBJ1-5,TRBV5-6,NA,TGTGCCAGCAGTATCGGCAATCAGCCCCAGCATTTT,CASSIGNQPQHF
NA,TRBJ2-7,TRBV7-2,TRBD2,TGTGCCAGCAGCCTGACTAGCGGCTACGAGCAGTACTTC,CASSLTSGYEQYF
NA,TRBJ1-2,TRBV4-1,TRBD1,TGCGCCAGCAGCGCAGGCCACTGGGACAGGCGAAACTATGGCTACACCTTC,CASSAGHWDRRNYGYTF
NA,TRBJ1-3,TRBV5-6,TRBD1,TGTGCCAGCAGCTGGGGGACAGGGGGCACAAACACCATATATTTT,CASSWGTGGTNTIYF
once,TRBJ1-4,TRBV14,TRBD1,TGTGCCAGCAGCGGGACAGCAACCGGGCTTGAAAAACTGTTTTTT,CASSGTATGLEKLFF
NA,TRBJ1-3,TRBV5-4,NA,TGTGCCAGCAGCTTGCAGGGGGGAAACACCATATATTTT,CASSLQGGNTIYF
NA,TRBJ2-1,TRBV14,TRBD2,TGTGCCAGCAGCCACCTAGCGGGAGACTCCTACAATGAGCAGTTCTTC,CASSHLAGDSYNEQFF
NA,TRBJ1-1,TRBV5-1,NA,TGCGCCAGCTACAATCCCCCTGGCACTGAAGCTTTCTTT,CASYNPPGTEAFF
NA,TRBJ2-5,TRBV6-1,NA,TGTGCCAGCACCCTCCTACGCGGGGAGACCCAGTACTTC,CASTLLRGETQYF
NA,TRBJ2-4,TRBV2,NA,TGTGCCAGCAGGGAAGGATCTACCGGGGGAGCCAAAAACATTCAGTACTTC,CASREGSTGGAKNIQYF
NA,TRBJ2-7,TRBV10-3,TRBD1,TGTGCCATCACCCGGGACCTGAGGACAGGGGGCCTGTCCGAGCAGTACTTC,CAITRDLRTGGLSEQYF
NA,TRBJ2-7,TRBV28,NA,TGTGCCAGCAGTTTGCAGAGGATCGGGACCTACGAGCAGTACTTC,CASSLQRIGTYEQYF
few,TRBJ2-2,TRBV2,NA,TGTGCCAGCAGTCCGCCAGGGTCGTACACCGGGGAGCTGTTTTTT,CASSPPGSYTGELFF
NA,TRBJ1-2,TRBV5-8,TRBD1,TGTGCCAGCAGCGAAAGGACAGGCTACTATGGCTACACCTTC,CASSERTGYYGYTF
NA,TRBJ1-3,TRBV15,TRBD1,TGTGCCACTACAGGGGGCTCTGGAAACACCATATATTTT,CATTGGSGNTIYF
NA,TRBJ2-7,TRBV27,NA,TGTGCCAGCAGTCCCACAAGAGACAGCTACGAGCAGTACTTC,CASSPTRDSYEQYF
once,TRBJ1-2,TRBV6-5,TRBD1,TGTGCCAGCAGCCTCGACAGGGGGTATGGCTACACCTTC,CASSLDRGYGYTF
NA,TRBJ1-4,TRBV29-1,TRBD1,TGCAGCGCCAGACAGGGGTCTAATGAAAAACTGTTTTTT,CSARQGSNEKLFF
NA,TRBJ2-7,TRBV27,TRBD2,TGTGCCAGCAGTTTATCGGGGCTAGCGGGGGGGGACTCCTACGAGCAGTACTTC,CASSLSGLAGGDSYEQYF
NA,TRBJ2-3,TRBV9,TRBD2,TGTGCCAGCAGCGGAGCGGGGGGCTCCACAGATACGCAGTATTTT,CASSGAGGSTDTQYF
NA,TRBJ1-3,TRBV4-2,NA,TGTGCCAGCAGCCAAGATCCACAGGAATTCGAGGGAAACACCATATATTTT,CASSQDPQEFEGNTIYF
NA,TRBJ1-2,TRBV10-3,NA,TGTGCCATCAGTGAGACAGGCCGGGGCTACACCTTC,CAISETGRGYTF
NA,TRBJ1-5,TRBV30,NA,TGTGCCTGGAGTGTTTCCGGCGGGTCCCAGCATTTT,CAWSVSGGSQHF
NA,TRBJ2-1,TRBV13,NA,TGTGCCAGCAGCTCCAGGGATAACTACAATGAGCAGTTCTTC,CASSSRDNYNEQFF
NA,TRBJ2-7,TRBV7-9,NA,TGTGCCAGCAGCTTGCAGGGGACGTCCTACGAGCAGTACTTC,CASSLQGTSYEQYF
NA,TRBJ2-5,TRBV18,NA,TGTGCCAGCTCACCAGTTGGGTCACAGGAGACCCAGTACTTC,CASSPVGSQETQYF
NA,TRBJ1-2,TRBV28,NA,TGTGCCAGCAGTTCTACCTCGGGAGGGACCGCCTCCCCCTATGGCTACACCTTC,CASSSTSGGTASPYGYTF
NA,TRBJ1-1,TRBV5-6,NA,TGTGCCAGCAGCTTTTCCCGTTTGAACACTGAAGCTTTCTTT,CASSFSRLNTEAFF
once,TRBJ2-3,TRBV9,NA,TGTGCCAGCAGCGTAGAAGGGGGTGATCGCGGAGATACGCAGTATTTT,CASSVEGGDRGDTQYF
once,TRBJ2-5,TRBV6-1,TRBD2,TGTGCCAGCAGTGCTAGCGGGGGGGCGGGAGAGACCCAGTACTTC,CASSASGGAGETQYF
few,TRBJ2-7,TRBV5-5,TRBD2,TGTGCCAGCAGCTTGGGCGTCCGGGAGGGGACCTACGAGCAGTACTTC,CASSLGVREGTYEQYF
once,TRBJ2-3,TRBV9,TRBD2,TGTGCCAGCAGCGAGTGGGGGGGGACTAGCGGGAGGGCGGATACGCAGTATTTT,CASSEWGGTSGRADTQYF
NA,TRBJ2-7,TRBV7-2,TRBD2,TGTGCCAGCAGCTTAGTAGACCCGGGGGGAGGGTCCTACGAGCAGTACTTC,CASSLVDPGGGSYEQYF
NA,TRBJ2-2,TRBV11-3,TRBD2,TGTGCCAGCAGGTCCGGGACTAGCCCCACCGGGGAGCTGTTTTTT,CASRSGTSPTGELFF
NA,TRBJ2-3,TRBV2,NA,TGTGCCAGCAGTCGAGACCGGGGCACAGATACGCAGTATTTT,CASSRDRGTDTQYF
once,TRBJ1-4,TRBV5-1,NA,TGCGCCAGCAGCCCGTCTGGGGAGGGACTAAATGAAAAACTGTTTTTT,CASSPSGEGLNEKLFF
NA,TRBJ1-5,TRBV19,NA,TGTGCCAGTAGCCTGGCGACAGGCAATCAGCCCCAGCATTTT,CASSLATGNQPQHF
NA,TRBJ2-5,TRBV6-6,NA,TGTGCCAGCAGTTACTCGAAAACTATAGTTGAGACCCAGTACTTC,CASSYSKTIVETQYF
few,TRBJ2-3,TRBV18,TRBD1,TGTGCCAGCTCACCAGCGCGGGACAGGGGATCCACGGTTTCCACAGATACGCAGTATTTT,CASSPARDRGSTVSTDTQYF
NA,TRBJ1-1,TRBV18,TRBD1,TGTGCCAGCTCTCAAACAGGGGCGGACACTGAAGCTTTCTTT,CASSQTGADTEAFF
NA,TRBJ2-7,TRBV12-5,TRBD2,TGTGCTAGTGGGAGGAGCGGGGCAGGATTCTACGAGCAGTACTTC,CASGRSGAGFYEQYF
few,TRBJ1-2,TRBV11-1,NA,TGTGCCAGCAGCGTAGAGGGGATTCAGAATGGCTACACCTTC,CASSVEGIQNGYTF
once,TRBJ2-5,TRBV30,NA,TGTGCCTCCACCCCGAAACTAGGGATCGGGGAGACCCAGTACTTC,CASTPKLGIGETQYF
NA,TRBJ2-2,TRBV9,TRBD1,TGTGCCAGCAGCACGGGACAGGGGGCATCTCGAACCGGGGAGCTGTTTTTT,CASSTGQGASRTGELFF
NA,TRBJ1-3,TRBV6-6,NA,TGTGCCGTCGAACAATCCTCTGGAAACACCATATATTTT,CAVEQSSGNTIYF